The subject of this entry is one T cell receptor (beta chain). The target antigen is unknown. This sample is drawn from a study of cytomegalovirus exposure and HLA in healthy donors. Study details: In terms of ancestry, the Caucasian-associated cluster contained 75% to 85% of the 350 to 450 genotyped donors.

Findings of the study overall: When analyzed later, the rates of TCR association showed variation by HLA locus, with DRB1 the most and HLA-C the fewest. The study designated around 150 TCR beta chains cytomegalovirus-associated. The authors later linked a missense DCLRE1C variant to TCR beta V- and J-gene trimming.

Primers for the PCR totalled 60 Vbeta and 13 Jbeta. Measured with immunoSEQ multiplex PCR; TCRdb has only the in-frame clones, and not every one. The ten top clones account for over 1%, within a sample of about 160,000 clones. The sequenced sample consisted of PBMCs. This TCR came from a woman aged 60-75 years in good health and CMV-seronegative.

The CDR3 region has the DNA TGCGCCAGCAGCACCGGGACAGCACCCTATGGCTACACCTTC. This translates into CASSTGTAPYGYTF. The chain has TRBV5-1 and TRBJ1-2; 7 bases are shared with TRBD1. CDR1 is SGHRS and CDR2 is YFSETQ in the germline V gene. J gave up 4 bases and V 4 bases, and 7 bases lay outside the gene matches. The CDR3 runs 14 residues.